These 22 T cell receptor beta chains came from one sample sequenced in a study of shared clonotypes between healthy human individuals (TCRdb year 2020). The library was made by the immunoSEQ multiplex PCR assay. This immuneACCESS table, as held by TCRdb, lists in-frame sequences with V and J called but not all clones. Of the missing ones, under half trace to an unresolved V gene in checked studies; the others have no known cause. The sample yields fewer than 3 million clones; 92% were counted once. More than 0.35% of the sample is held by the ten biggest clonotypes. What was sequenced was naive CD4+ T cells from PBMCs. The intended sense of this specimen's cell subset or site label: CD45RA+ positively selected. The receptors were gathered from a man in his late teens or twenties in good health. Some clones in this sample may be carry-over from other donors' samples.

This sequence joins TRBV6-1 and TRBJ1-5; D unclear. Germline loops: CDR1 MNHNS, CDR2 SASEGT. V lost 2 bases and J 4 bases, leaving 24 bases between the germline ends. The CDR3 extends over 19 amino acids. The CDR3 DNA follows: TGTGCCAGCAGTGAATGGGGATCCATAGGAGCCAGTTGGAATCAGCCCCAGCATTTT. Protein product: CASSEWGSIGASWNQPQHF.

The genes are TRBV29-1 and TRBJ1-2, with a tentative D call TRBD1 (5 bases). The germline V gene has CDR1 SQVTM and CDR2 ANQGSEA. The CDR3 totals 12 residues. Trimming pared 6 bases from V and 7 bases from J, leaving 15 bases between. The CDR3 DNA reads as TGCAGCGTGCTTAGACTAAGGGGTGGCTACACCTTC. Protein product: CSVLRLRGGYTF. Complete variable domain (other parts from reference TRBV29-1 and TRBJ1-2): SAVISQKPSRDICQRGTSLTIQCQVDSQVTMMFWYRQQPGQSLTLIATANQGSEATYESGFVIDKFPISRPNLTFSTLTVSNMSPEDSSIYLCSVLRLRGGYTFGSGTRLTVV.

The chain combines TRBV11-2 with TRBJ2-7; weak D call: TRBD1 (5 bases). The germline V gene encodes CDR1 SGHAT and CDR2 FQNNGV. CDR3 length: 15 amino acids. Trimming stripped 5 bases from V and 0 bases from J, with 14 bases between. The CDR3 spells CASSHRQLSSYEQYF. The DNA of the CDR3 is TGTGCCAGCAGCCACCGACAGTTAAGCTCCTACGAGCAGTACTTC.

The J gene is TRBJ1-2, the V gene TRBV18; D call uncertain. Germline assignment: CDR1 KGHSH and CDR2 LQKENI. Trimming removed 4 bases from V and 4 bases from J, with 10 bases in between. The CDR3 runs to 13 residues. Here the CDR3 DNA reads TGTGCCAGCTCACTCAGTGCCCCCTATGGCTACACCTTC. Translating gives CASSLSAPYGYTF.

This clone appeared a single time. This chain joins TRBV28 and TRBJ1-2, with 7 bases that match TRBD1. CDR1 MDHEN and CDR2 SYDVKM come from the germline V gene. The ends lost 7 bases at V and 7 bases at J; junction bases unmatched: 12. CDR3 length: 14 amino acids. CDR3 residues: CASTQTDRAGGYTF. The CDR3 coding sequence is TGTGCCAGCACTCAGACAGACAGGGCGGGTGGCTACACCTTC.

The chain is built from TRBV7-9 and TRBJ2-7; a weak D match, TRBD1 (5 bases). The CDR3 is 15 residues long. Between the trimmed V and J ends, which lost 3 bases and 0 bases, there was a span of 12 bases. From germline, CDR1 is SEHNR and CDR2 FQNEAQ (reference sequence). The CDR3 DNA follows: TGTGCCAGCAGCTTCGGCAGGGCCAGCTCCTACGAGCAGTACTTC. Translation gives CASSFGRASSYEQYF. Based on the CDR3 plus reference TRBV7-9 and TRBJ2-7, the full variable domain is DTGVSQNPRHKITKRGQNVTFRCDPISEHNRLYWYRQTLGQGPEFLTYFQNEAQLEKSRLLSDRFSAERPKGSFSTLEIQRTEQGDSAMYLCASSFGRASSYEQYFGPGTRLTVT.

The chain uses TRBV5-1 and TRBJ2-5; 7 bases align to TRBD1. The CDR3 has 15 residues. The germline V gene has CDR1 SGHRS and CDR2 YFSETQ. Trimming took 3 bases from V and 3 from J; bases not matched to a gene: 8. CDR3 protein: CASSSNTGAEETQYF. DNA for the CDR3: TGCGCCAGCAGCTCAAACACAGGGGCGGAAGAGACCCAGTACTTC. The entire variable domain, with the rest obtained from reference TRBV5-1 and TRBJ2-5, is as follows: KAGVTQTPRYLIKTRGQQVTLSCSPISGHRSVSWYQQTPGQGLQFLFEYFSETQRNKGNFPGRFSGRQFSNSRSEMNVSTLELGDSALYLCASSSNTGAEETQYFGPGTRLLVL.

The J gene is TRBJ2-7, the V gene TRBV6-5; no reliable D call. The germline gives CDR1 MNHEY, CDR2 SVGAGI. CDR3 length equals 13 residues. The V gene lost 0 bases and the J gene lost 6 bases, with 9 bases spanning the gap. Written as DNA, the CDR3 is TGTGCCAGCAGTTACTCGGGGAAGAGCGAGCAGTACTTC. This sequence encodes CASSYSGKSEQYF.

The chain joins TRBV7-3 to TRBJ2-2; 7 positions agree with TRBD1. CDR3 size: 15 residues. The germline CDR1 and CDR2 sequences are SGHTA and FQGTGA. V gave up 3 bases and J gave up 4 bases; unmatched junction bases: 5. The CDR3, as DNA: TGTGCCAGCAGCTTTTTAGGGACAGTCACCGGGGAGCTGTTTTTT. This codes for CASSFLGTVTGELFF.

V is TRBV18 and J is TRBJ2-7; either TRBD1 or TRBD2 may fit D (7 bases each). Germline lookup yields CDR1 KGHSH and CDR2 LQKENI. Trimming cost V 5 bases and J 4 bases, with 15 bases left between them. There are 14 residues in the CDR3. The CDR3: CASSAGEGAYEQYF. The CDR3 coding sequence is TGTGCCAGCTCAGCGGGGGAGGGGGCATACGAGCAGTACTTC.

This chain joins TRBV6-1 and TRBJ2-5; D is undetermined. V was shortened by 0 bases and J by 2 bases, with 4 bases between the two germline ends. This CDR3 is 13 amino acids long. Germline loops: CDR1 MNHNS, CDR2 SASEGT. The CDR3 sequence: CASSEAIQETQYF. The CDR3 DNA is TGTGCCAGCAGTGAAGCGATTCAAGAGACCCAGTACTTC.

This rearrangement joins TRBV6-1 to TRBJ2-1; 8 bases line up with TRBD2. This CDR3 comprises 16 residues. The germline V gene has CDR1 MNHNS and CDR2 SASEGT. V was pared by 4 bases and J by 7 bases, with 12 bases of the junction left unmatched. The CDR3 DNA is TGTGCCAGCAGTGGTCAGCGGGAGAGCCTAGGGAATGAGCAGTTCTTC. Translating it yields CASSGQRESLGNEQFF.

The chain combines TRBV9 with TRBJ2-2, with TRBD1 identical over 8 bases. The CDR3 sequence is 16 residues long. The V gene end was trimmed by 3 bases and the J gene end by 2 bases; junction bases not matched to a gene: 6. CDR1 SGDLS and CDR2 YYNGEE come from the germline V gene. As DNA, the CDR3 is TGTGCCAGCAGCGGAGGGACAGGTTCCAACACCGGGGAGCTGTTTTTT. It yields the protein CASSGGTGSNTGELFF.

CDR3 region: CASSLRGTGLEKLFF. The DNA of the CDR3 is TGTGCCAGCAGCTTAAGGGGGACAGGGTTGGAAAAACTGTTTTTT. The rearrangement uses TRBV7-3 and TRBJ1-4, with 9 bases matching TRBD1. V lost 1 base to trimming and J lost 8 bases; unmatched junction nucleotides: 5. Germline V gives CDR1 SGHTA, CDR2 FQGTGA. CDR3 length: 15 amino acids.

This chain links TRBV5-1 with TRBJ2-3, with D perhaps TRBD2 (5 bases). From germline, CDR1 is SGHRS and CDR2 YFSETQ. The CDR3 contains 15 residues. V gave up 4 bases and J gave up 5 bases, with 17 bases separating them. The CDR3 bases are TGCGCCAGCAGCACAAGAAGAGCGGAGGAAGATACGCAGTATTTT. Its protein product is CASSTRRAEEDTQYF.

The chain has TRBV11-2 and TRBJ2-2, with a tentative D call TRBD1 (6 bases). With 5 bases removed from V and 7 bases from J, the gap between germline ends came to 8 bases. The CDR3 extends over 12 amino acids. Germline V gives CDR1 SGHAT, CDR2 FQNNGV. The CDR3 sequence is CASSPGVGELFF. The CDR3 coding sequence is TGTGCCAGCAGCCCAGGGGTCGGGGAGCTGTTTTTT. Full variable domain (missing parts from reference TRBV11-2 and TRBJ2-2): EAGVAQSPRYKIIEKRQSVAFWCNPISGHATLYWYQQILGQGPKLLIQFQNNGVVDDSQLPKDRFSAERLKGVDSTLKIQPAKLEDSAVYLCASSPGVGELFFGEGSRLTVL.

The genes are TRBV6-4 and TRBJ1-5; a weak D match, TRBD1 (5 bases). The CDR3 extends over 17 amino acids. The germline V gene encodes CDR1 MRHNA and CDR2 SNTAGT. The V gene lost 6 bases and the J gene lost 1 base, with 19 bases spanning the gap. The CDR3 region has the DNA TGTGCCAGCAGACAATTACGGAGGGGATTCAGCAATCAGCCCCAGCATTTT. This gives the protein CASRQLRRGFSNQPQHF.

This clone has just one count. The V call is TRBV5-4, the J call TRBJ1-2; D is perhaps TRBD1 (6 bases). Per the germline V gene, CDR1 is SGHNT and CDR2 is YYREEE (reference sequence). This CDR3 contains 15 residues. V dropped 4 bases and J dropped 14 bases, with 27 bases sitting between them. In DNA form, the CDR3 reads TGTGCCAGCAGCCCAGGGGCTAGGGAAGGACAGCGGAGGACCTTC. It specifies CASSPGAREGQRRTF. The whole variable domain, remainder taken from reference TRBV5-4 and TRBJ1-2, is ETGVTQSPTHLIKTRGQQVTLRCSSQSGHNTVSWYQQALGQGPQFIFQYYREEENGRGNFPPRFSGLQFPNYSSELNVNALELDDSALYLCASSPGAREGQRRTFGSGTRLTVV.

V gene TRBV9 combines with J gene TRBJ2-3, with TRBD1 identical over 10 bases. From germline, CDR1 is SGDLS and CDR2 YYNGEE. The J segment lost 3 bases and the V segment lost 3 bases, leaving 4 bases of the junction unmatched. The CDR3 spans 15 residues. The CDR3 DNA is TGTGCCAGCAGCGCGGGGACAGGGGAGACAGATACGCAGTATTTT. Its translation: CASSAGTGETDTQYF.

The gene calls are TRBV7-9 and TRBJ2-1; TRBD2 agrees at 7 bases. The CDR3 has 15 residues. With 4 bases clipped from V and 4 bases from J, the junction kept 7 bases outside the gene matches. CDR1 is SEHNR and CDR2 is FQNEAQ in the germline V gene (reference sequence). The CDR3 sequence: CASSSGPGGYNEQFF. The CDR3 DNA sequence: TGTGCCAGCAGCTCCGGCCCGGGGGGATACAATGAGCAGTTCTTC.

This chain joins TRBV5-4 and TRBJ2-2, with TRBD1 matching over 10 bases. The CDR3 is made up of 18 amino acids. CDR1 and CDR2 (germline): SGHNT, YYREEE (reference sequence). After removal of 4 bases from V and 2 bases from J, the junction contained 11 bases not matched to a gene. The DNA of the CDR3 is TGTGCCAGCAGCCACCCGGGACAGGGGCGAGTTAACACCGGGGAGCTGTTTTTT. Its protein is CASSHPGQGRVNTGELFF.

This chain links TRBV6-1 with TRBJ1-2; D may be TRBD1 (6 bases). Trimming shortened V by 11 bases and J by 8 bases, and 24 bases separated the two germline ends. The CDR3 runs to 14 residues. The germline V gene has CDR1 MNHNS and CDR2 SASEGT. CDR3 coding DNA: TGTGCCTGTCTTACAGGGTCGGGCCCGGGAGGCTACACCTTC. Protein: CACLTGSGPGGYTF.